This TCR beta chain was observed in a study of CD8 T cells in Susac syndrome. This CDR3 contains 13 residues. The germline V gene encodes CDR1 MNHEY and CDR2 SVGAGI. The J segment lost 3 bases and the V segment lost 7 bases, leaving 5 bases of the junction unmatched. Roughly 0.45 to 1 ug RNA was reverse transcribed with random hexamers. TCR beta CDR3 was amplified by immunoSEQ multiplex PCR. This amplification extended across 54 Vbeta and 13 Jbeta segments. TCRdb processed the immunoSEQ multiplex PCR reads anew with MiXCR; each CDR3 protein has one entry. The table shows approximately 200,000 distinct CDR3 sequences, with approximately 90% occurring only once.

This chain joins TRBV6-5 and TRBJ1-1; 7 positions agree with TRBD1. The sequence was obtained from a human donor with multiple sclerosis. Sequencing used CD8+ T cells from PBMCs. As DNA, the CDR3 is TGTGCCAGCACTGCGACAGGGTACACTGAAGCTTTCTTT. Its protein is CASTATGYTEAFF.